This T cell receptor beta chain emerged from a study of T cell responses to AZD1222 COVID-19 vaccine. Only in-frame clones appear in the TCRdb table, and some are missing; sequencing was by immunoSEQ multiplex PCR. The table has more than 150,000 clones, less than 95% seen once. The V end lost 11 bases, the J end lost 4 bases, and 11 bases lay between the germline ends. Germline CDR1 reads LGHDT; CDR2 reads YNNKEL (reference sequence). The CDR3 spans 11 residues. As concerns this clone: The same CDR3 arises from other DNA sequences in this sample as well.

This clonotype originated in an adult in good health. V gene TRBV3-1 (or the pseudogene TRBV3-2) combines with J gene TRBJ1-1; D unclear. Sample: peripheral blood, taken on day 0 of AZD1222 vaccination. In DNA form, the CDR3 reads TGTGCCTCCCGGGGAGGCACTGAAGCTTTCTTT. This gives the protein CASRGGTEAFF.